Each of the 18 T cell receptor beta chains below was sequenced from the same sample in a study of shared clonotypes between healthy human individuals (dated by TCRdb to the early 2020s). The library was prepared using the immunoSEQ multiplex PCR assay. In its TCRdb copy, this immuneACCESS table keeps in-frame sequences only and misses some clones. Where compared with another copy, unresolved V genes explain less than half of these, and the others have no known cause. Counted in this sample were hundreds of thousands of clones; 85% to 95% of them appeared once. The top ten constitute approximately 0.11% of the sample. CD8 naive samples were CD45RO-negative cells positively selected for CCR7, giving a CD45RA+CCR7+ population that excluded TemRA cells. Sequenced sample: naive CD8+ T cells sorted from blood. The meaning of the sample's cell subset or site label: CD45RA+CCR7+. The receptor set was obtained from a woman in her 30s in good health.

The rearrangement links TRBV4-1 to TRBJ2-7; 8 nucleotides line up with TRBD2. The junction had 6 bases not matched to a gene; V was cut back by 4 bases and J by 4 bases. The CDR3 spans 14 residues. Looked up from germline, CDR1 is MGHRA and CDR2 is YSYEKL. CDR3 residues: CASSPKTSEYEQYF. The CDR3 DNA reads as TGCGCCAGCAGCCCAAAGACTAGCGAATACGAGCAGTACTTC.

V is TRBV28 and J is TRBJ2-2; D is unclear. The CDR3 covers 12 residues. Germline V gene lookup returns CDR1 MDHEN and CDR2 SYDVKM. The V and J ends lost 7 bases and 10 bases respectively, with 13 bases between them. The CDR3 region has the DNA TGTGCCAGCATATCTGTAAGAAAGGAGCTGTTTTTT. This codes for CASISVRKELFF.

CDR3: CASSLSGALGGYTF. CDR3 sequence (DNA): TGTGCCAGCAGTTTATCGGGGGCGCTTGGTGGCTACACCTTC. The chain is built from TRBV27 and TRBJ1-2; perhaps TRBD1 as D (6 bases). V lost 0 bases to trimming and J lost 7 bases, with 12 bases between them. The germline gives CDR1 MNHEY, CDR2 SMNVEV (reference sequence). This CDR3 has 14 residues.

This chain links TRBV27 with TRBJ1-2; 7 positions match TRBD1. V lost 0 bases and J lost 6; bases outside the gene matches: 10. The CDR3 runs to 16 residues. The germline CDR1 and CDR2 sequences are MNHEY and SMNVEV (reference sequence). As DNA, the CDR3 is TGTGCCAGCAGTTTATCGCGGAGACAGGGATTCAATGGCTACACCTTC. Translated, it gives CASSLSRRQGFNGYTF.

The J gene is TRBJ2-3, the V gene TRBV6-5; 8 bases are a match to TRBD2. This CDR3 contains 16 residues. The germline V gene has CDR1 MNHEY and CDR2 SVGAGI. Unmatched junction bases numbered 14, after V lost 4 bases and J lost 8 bases. The CDR3 spells CASSSLAGLSGGTQYF. Written as DNA, the CDR3 is TGTGCCAGCAGTTCGCTAGCGGGCCTATCCGGAGGTACGCAGTATTTT.

In nucleotides, the CDR3 is TGCAGCGTGGGGACGGCTGTTTCCTACGAGCAGTACTTC. It is translated as CSVGTAVSYEQYF. The chain couples TRBV29-1 to TRBJ2-7; the D gene could be TRBD1 or TRBD2 (5 bases each). Germline CDR1 and CDR2: SQVTM and ANQGSEA. Trimming shortened V by 6 bases and J by 1 base, and 13 bases separated the two germline ends. The CDR3 has 13 amino acids.

This clone was seen only once. This chain uses TRBV28 with TRBJ1-5; D unclear. CDR1 is MDHEN, CDR2 SYDVKM, per germline. Trimming shortened V by 6 bases and J by 6 bases, and 9 bases separated the two germline ends. The CDR3 length is 12 residues. CDR3: CASSPSIQPQHF. In nucleotides, the CDR3 is TGTGCCAGCAGCCCGAGTATTCAGCCCCAGCATTTT.

The chain has TRBV6-1 and TRBJ2-5; tentatively, D is TRBD1 (6 bases). V lost 3 bases, J lost 1 base, and 12 bases lay in between. This CDR3 has 15 residues. Germline V gene data show CDR1 as MNHNS and CDR2 as SASEGT. In DNA form, the CDR3 reads TGTGCCAGCAGTGACCCCTGGACAGCCCAAGAGACCCAGTACTTC. Translating gives CASSDPWTAQETQYF.

This clone showed up just once. This chain links TRBV19 with TRBJ1-1; tentatively, D is TRBD1 (6 bases). The CDR3 runs 15 residues. Germline-derived CDR1 and CDR2 are LNHDA and SQIVND (reference sequence). The germline V and J ends were trimmed by 5 bases and 3 bases, with 16 bases remaining between them. Written as DNA, the CDR3 is TGTGCCAGTAGTGGGGACACGCAGATGGACACTGAAGCTTTCTTT. This encodes CASSGDTQMDTEAFF.

The chain carries TRBV18 and TRBJ2-7; D might be TRBD2 (6 bases). CDR1 KGHSH and CDR2 LQKENI come from the germline V gene. The CDR3 sequence is 14 residues long. V was cut by 6 bases and J by 7 bases, with 19 bases left in between. The CDR3: CASSLVGGPVEQYF. The CDR3 DNA follows: TGTGCCAGCTCGCTGGTCGGAGGGCCGGTTGAGCAGTACTTC.

V gene TRBV5-6 combines with J gene TRBJ2-7; the D gene is possibly TRBD1 (6 bases). V was trimmed by 2 bases and J by 3 bases, leaving 9 bases between them. CDR1 is SGHDT, CDR2 YYEEEE, per germline. This CDR3 contains 13 residues. The CDR3 bases are TGTGCCAGCAGCTTTGGACAGATCTACGAGCAGTACTTC. Its translation is CASSFGQIYEQYF.

The J gene is TRBJ2-2, the V gene TRBV28; a possible D gene is TRBD2 (5 bases). The ends were cut back, 4 bases at V and 5 bases at J, with 17 bases in the middle. Germline CDR1 MDHEN, CDR2 SYDVKM. The CDR3 covers 16 residues. CDR3 coding DNA: TGTGCCAGCAGTTCCAGTGTCCCCTCGGGGACCGGGGAGCTGTTTTTT. This translates into CASSSSVPSGTGELFF.

The rearrangement links TRBV19 to TRBJ1-5, with D tentatively TRBD1 (6 bases). CDR3 length: 16 residues. Trimming stripped 4 bases from V and 0 bases from J, with 13 bases between. CDR1 is LNHDA and CDR2 is SQIVND in the germline V gene (reference sequence). CDR3 sequence: CASSTGQSYSNQPQHF. The CDR3 DNA sequence: TGTGCCAGTAGTACTGGACAGTCTTATAGCAATCAGCCCCAGCATTTT.

The chain has TRBV11-2 and TRBJ1-4; D is perhaps TRBD1 (5 bases). The CDR3 sequence is 15 residues long. The germline V and J ends were trimmed by 5 bases and 1 base, with 11 bases remaining between them. Germline V CDR1 and CDR2: SGHAT, FQNNGV. The CDR3 region is CASSPGRVTNEKLFF. As DNA, the CDR3 is TGTGCCAGCAGCCCAGGGCGGGTAACTAATGAAAAACTGTTTTTT.

The genes are TRBV14 and TRBJ2-7, with no clear D. The CDR3 contains 12 residues. CDR1 is SGHDN, CDR2 FVKESK, per germline. The germline V and J ends were trimmed by 0 bases and 7 bases, with 7 bases remaining between them. The DNA for the CDR3 is TGTGCCAGCAGCCAAGACGCCCTGGAGCAGTACTTC. Translated: CASSQDALEQYF. The entire variable domain, with the rest obtained from reference TRBV14 and TRBJ2-7, is as follows: EAGVTQFPSHSVIEKGQTVTLRCDPISGHDNLYWYRRVMGKEIKFLLHFVKESKQDESGMPNNRFLAERTGGTYSTLKVQPAELEDSGVYFCASSQDALEQYFGPGTRLTVT.

V is TRBV2 and J is TRBJ1-2; 7 bases map to TRBD1. The CDR3 length is 12 residues. Germline values: CDR1 SNHLY, CDR2 FYNNEI. With V trimmed by 7 bases and J by 6 bases, 5 bases remained unmatched. CDR3 sequence: CASTRQGDGYTF. The DNA of the CDR3 is TGTGCCAGCACTAGACAGGGTGATGGCTACACCTTC.

The chain has TRBV5-4 and TRBJ1-1; D is unresolved. The germline gives CDR1 SGHNT, CDR2 YYREEE (reference sequence). The ends were cut back, 1 base at V and 8 bases at J, with 6 bases in the middle. The CDR3 contains 11 residues. This CDR3 is CASSLNAEAFF. CDR3 bases: TGTGCCAGCAGCTTGAACGCCGAAGCTTTCTTT.

Points on this clone: The same CDR3 arises from other DNA sequences in this sample as well. The chain has TRBV27 and TRBJ1-2; D is undetermined. The V gene's germline CDR1 is MNHEY and CDR2 SMNVEV (reference sequence). CDR3 size: 11 residues. V dropped 4 bases and J dropped 8 bases, with 8 bases sitting between them. The DNA of the CDR3 is TGTGCCAGCAGTTCCGGACGCGGCTACACCTTC. It is translated as CASSSGRGYTF.